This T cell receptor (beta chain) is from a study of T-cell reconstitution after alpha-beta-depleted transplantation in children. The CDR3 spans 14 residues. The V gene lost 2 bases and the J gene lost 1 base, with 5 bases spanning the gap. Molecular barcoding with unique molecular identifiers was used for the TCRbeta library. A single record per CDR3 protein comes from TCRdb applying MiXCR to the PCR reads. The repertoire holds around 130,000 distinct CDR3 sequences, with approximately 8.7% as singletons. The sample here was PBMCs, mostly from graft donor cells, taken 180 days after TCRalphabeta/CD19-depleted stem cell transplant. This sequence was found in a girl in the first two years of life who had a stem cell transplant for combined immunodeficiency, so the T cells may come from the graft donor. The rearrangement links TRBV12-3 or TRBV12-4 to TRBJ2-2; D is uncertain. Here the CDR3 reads CASSLRENTGELFF. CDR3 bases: TGTGCCAGCAGTTTAAGGGAGAACACCGGGGAGCTGTTTTTT.